This TCR beta chain stems from a study of cytomegalovirus exposure and HLA in healthy donors. Study observations and caveats: Accounts indicate the classifier identified cytomegalovirus status with strong specificity and sensitivity. Later analysis found that TCR beta chains associated with HLA were more clonally expanded than other, equally common chains.

The CDR3 length is 16 residues. V was clipped by 3 bases and J by 4 bases; unmatched bases: 8. Germline CDR1 SGHRS, CDR2 YFSETQ. This PCR relied on a set of 60 Vbeta primers and 13 Jbeta primers. Here immunoSEQ multiplex PCR was the method, and the copy in TCRdb shows in-frame clones only, minus some. The repertoire holds some 220,000 clones, with approximately 81% as singletons. Details on this clone: The antigen is not known.

Despite likely unrecorded immune exposures, the donors were nominally healthy at the time of sampling. This receptor was taken from a girl aged 2 to 10 in good health and CMV-seronegative. The V call is TRBV5-1, the J call TRBJ2-5; 11 bases are shared with TRBD2. Sequencing was carried out using PBMCs. CDR3 amino acids: CASSWLLAGDPETQYF. For the CDR3, the DNA is TGCGCCAGCAGCTGGTTACTAGCGGGGGATCCAGAGACCCAGTACTTC.